This record concerns one TCR beta chain sequence. Its target is unknown. Mismatch with germline at one junction end may stem from a read error. Time point here: late sampling 161 to 241 days after vaccination in a few convalescent patients. This entry is derived from a study of vaccination and CD4 T cells after COVID-19. Findings and caveats of the study: Going from approximately 21 to 40, median SARS-CoV-2-reactive clonotypes did not rise significantly.

This CDR3 contains 14 residues. Germline CDR1 is LNHDA and CDR2 is SQIVND (reference sequence). TCRdb passed the PCR reads through MiXCR, listing each CDR3 protein once. This table holds around 31,000 distinct CDR3 sequences, approximately 49% found once. The sample was CD4+ T cells from blood, taken about 7 months after SARS-CoV-2 vaccination. This TCR was sampled from a human donor who had recovered from COVID-19. V gene TRBV19 combines with J gene TRBJ2-3; D not certain. The CDR3 loop is CASSIVASIDTQYF. The CDR3 DNA is TGTGCCAGTAGTATAGTGGCCAGCATAGATACGCAGTATTTT. Filled out from reference TRBV19 and TRBJ2-3, the complete variable domain reads DGGITQSPKYLFRKEGQNVTLSCEQNLNHDAMYWYRQDPGQGLRLIYYSQIVNDFQKGDIAEGYSVSREKKESFPLTVTSAQKNPTAFYLCASSIVASIDTQYFGPGTRLTVL.